This is a list of T cell receptor beta chains from one sample in a study of CD4 T cells in relation to SARS-CoV-2 and coronaviruses. Here immunoSEQ multiplex PCR was the method, and the copy in TCRdb shows in-frame clones only, minus some. This table holds 55,000 to 75,000 clones, about nine tenths found once. The sample comprised memory CD4+ T cells from PBMCs. Source of these receptors: a human donor in good health. Each CDR3 is given with its conserved first and last residue. Fields, in order: V gene, clone size, J gene, D gene, CDR3 protein, CDR3 DNA. The D gene is left open where the match is weak. Clone size is stated in some rows and not others, as once, few, many or a class when expanded.

>TRBV29-1|-|TRBJ2-1|-
CSVVPGGNEQFF
TGCAGCGTTGTGCCCGGTGGTAATGAGCAGTTCTTC
>TRBV4-1|-|TRBJ1-4|TRBD1
CASSQEGTDEKLFF
TGCGCCAGCAGCCAAGAGGGGACAGATGAAAAACTGTTTTTT
>TRBV6-2/TRBV6-3|-|TRBJ2-1|TRBD2
CASSYSGTSREQFF
TGTGCCAGCAGTTACTCAGGGACTAGCCGGGAGCAGTTCTTC
>TRBV5-1|-|TRBJ2-3|TRBD2
CASSLGLALWGEIITDTQYF
TGCGCCAGCAGCTTAGGACTAGCGCTATGGGGGGAGATCATCACAGATACGCAGTATTTT
>TRBV19|-|TRBJ2-5|-
CASSKPGGPATQYF
TGTGCCAGTAGTAAGCCCGGGGGTCCCGCTACCCAGTACTTC
>TRBV30|once|TRBJ2-5|TRBD2
CASSGGWGETQYF
TGTGCCAGCTCGGGGGGGTGGGGTGAGACCCAGTACTTC
>TRBV4-1|once|TRBJ1-5|-
CASSHGRAYSNQPQHF
TGCGCCAGCAGCCATGGAAGGGCGTATAGCAATCAGCCCCAGCATTTT
>TRBV29-1|-|TRBJ1-2|-
CSVEEGGEGGYTF
TGCAGCGTTGAAGAAGGCGGGGAAGGGGGCTACACCTTC
>TRBV7-9|-|TRBJ2-7|-
CASSLGQEYEQYF
TGTGCCAGCAGCTTAGGACAAGAATACGAGCAGTACTTC
>TRBV11-2|-|TRBJ2-5|-
CASSLTGETQYF
TGTGCCAGCAGCTTGACAGGCGAGACCCAGTACTTC
>TRBV4-1|-|TRBJ2-5|TRBD1
CASSQQQGSDETQYF
TGCGCCAGCAGCCAGCAACAGGGGTCGGACGAGACCCAGTACTTC
>TRBV4-2|once|TRBJ1-2|TRBD1
CASSQDSRDRRGGYTF
TGTGCCAGCAGCCAAGATAGCAGGGACAGGCGCGGTGGCTACACCTTC
>TRBV7-9|-|TRBJ1-2|-
CASSSVGWNGYTF
TGTGCCAGCAGCTCGGTAGGGTGGAATGGCTACACCTTC
>TRBV28|-|TRBJ1-4|-
CAIASVNEKLFF
TGTGCCATCGCGTCCGTAAATGAAAAACTGTTTTTT
>TRBV9|-|TRBJ2-1|TRBD2
CASSVVGTSGEQFF
TGTGCCAGCAGCGTAGTAGGGACTAGCGGTGAGCAGTTCTTC
>TRBV19|once|TRBJ2-5|-
CASSLTGPRETQYF
TGTGCCAGTAGTCTCACGGGACCCCGGGAGACCCAGTACTTC
>TRBV5-1|-|TRBJ2-5|-
CASSPGASRTFQETQYF
TGCGCCAGCAGCCCCGGGGCTAGTAGGACCTTCCAAGAGACCCAGTACTTC